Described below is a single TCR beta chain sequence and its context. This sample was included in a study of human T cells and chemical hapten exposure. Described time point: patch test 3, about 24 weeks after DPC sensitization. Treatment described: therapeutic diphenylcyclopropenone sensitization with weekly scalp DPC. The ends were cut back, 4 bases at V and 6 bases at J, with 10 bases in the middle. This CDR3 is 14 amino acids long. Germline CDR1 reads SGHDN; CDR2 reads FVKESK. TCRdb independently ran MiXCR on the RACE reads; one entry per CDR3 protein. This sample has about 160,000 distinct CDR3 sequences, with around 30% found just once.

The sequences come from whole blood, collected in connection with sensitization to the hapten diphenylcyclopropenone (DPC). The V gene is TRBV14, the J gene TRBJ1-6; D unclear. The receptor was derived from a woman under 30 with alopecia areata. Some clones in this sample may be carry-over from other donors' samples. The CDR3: CASSLVRVNSPLHF. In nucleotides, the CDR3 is TGTGCCAGCAGCCTCGTGCGGGTTAATTCACCCCTCCACTTT.